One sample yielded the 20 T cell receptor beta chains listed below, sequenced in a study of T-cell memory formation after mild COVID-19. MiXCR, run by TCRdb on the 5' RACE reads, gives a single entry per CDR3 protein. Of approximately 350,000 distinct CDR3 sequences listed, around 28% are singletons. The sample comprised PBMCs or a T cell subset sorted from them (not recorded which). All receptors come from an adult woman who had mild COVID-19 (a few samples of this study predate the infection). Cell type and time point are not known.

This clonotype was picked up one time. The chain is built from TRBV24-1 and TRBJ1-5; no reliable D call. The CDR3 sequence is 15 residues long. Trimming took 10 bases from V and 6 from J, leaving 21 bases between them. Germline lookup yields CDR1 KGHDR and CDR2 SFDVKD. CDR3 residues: CATGEAGREGQPQHF. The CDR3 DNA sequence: TGTGCCACTGGGGAGGCCGGGCGCGAAGGTCAGCCCCAGCATTTT.

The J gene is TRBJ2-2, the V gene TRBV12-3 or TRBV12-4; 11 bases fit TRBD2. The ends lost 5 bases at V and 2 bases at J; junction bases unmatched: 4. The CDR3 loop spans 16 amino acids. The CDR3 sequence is CASSPRLAGNTGELFF. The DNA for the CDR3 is TGTGCCAGCAGTCCACGACTAGCGGGAAACACCGGGGAGCTGTTTTTT.

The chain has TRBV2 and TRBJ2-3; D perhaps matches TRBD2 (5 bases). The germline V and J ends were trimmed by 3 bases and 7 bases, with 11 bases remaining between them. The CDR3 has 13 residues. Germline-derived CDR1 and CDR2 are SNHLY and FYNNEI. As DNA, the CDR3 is TGTGCCAGCAGTGATAATAGCGTATATACGCAGTATTTT. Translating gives CASSDNSVYTQYF.

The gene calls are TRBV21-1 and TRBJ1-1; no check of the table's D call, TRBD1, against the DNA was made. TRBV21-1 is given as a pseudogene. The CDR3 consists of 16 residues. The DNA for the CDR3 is TGTGCCAGCAGTCAAAATCAGGTAACACGGGGCACTGAAGCTTTCTTT. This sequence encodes CASSQNQVTRGTEAFF.

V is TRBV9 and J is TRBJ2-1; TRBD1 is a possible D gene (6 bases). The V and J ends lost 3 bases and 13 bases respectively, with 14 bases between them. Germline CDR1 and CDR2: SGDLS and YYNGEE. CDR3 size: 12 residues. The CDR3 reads CASSAQSGGQFF. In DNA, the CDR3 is TGTGCCAGCAGCGCCCAATCTGGGGGCCAGTTCTTC.

CDR3 loop: CASSLGLGDAYEQYF. Written as DNA, the CDR3 is TGTGCCAGCAGCTTAGGACTAGGGGATGCCTACGAGCAGTACTTC. The chain joins TRBV7-8 to TRBJ2-7; TRBD2 is a possible D gene (6 bases). This CDR3 is built from 15 residues. The ends were cut back, 1 base at V and 2 bases at J, with 12 bases in the middle. Looked up from germline, CDR1 is SGHVS and CDR2 is FQNEAQ.

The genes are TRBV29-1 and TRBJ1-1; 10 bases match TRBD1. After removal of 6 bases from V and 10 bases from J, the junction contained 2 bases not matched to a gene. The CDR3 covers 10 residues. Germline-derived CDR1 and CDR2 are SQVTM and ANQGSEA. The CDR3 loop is CSVWDRGAFF. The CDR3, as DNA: TGCAGCGTCTGGGACAGGGGAGCTTTCTTT.

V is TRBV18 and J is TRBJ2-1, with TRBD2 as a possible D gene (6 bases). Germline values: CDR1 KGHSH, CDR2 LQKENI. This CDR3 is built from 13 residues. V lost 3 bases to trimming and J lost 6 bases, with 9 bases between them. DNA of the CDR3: TGTGCCAGCTCACCCGGGAGTGCCAATGAGCAGTTCTTC. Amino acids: CASSPGSANEQFF. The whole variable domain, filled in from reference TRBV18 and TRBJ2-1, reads NAGVMQNPRHLVRRRGQEARLRCSPMKGHSHVYWYRQLPEEGLKFMVYLQKENIIDESGMPKERFSAEFPKEGPSILRIQQVVRGDSAAYFCASSPGSANEQFFGPGTRLTVL.

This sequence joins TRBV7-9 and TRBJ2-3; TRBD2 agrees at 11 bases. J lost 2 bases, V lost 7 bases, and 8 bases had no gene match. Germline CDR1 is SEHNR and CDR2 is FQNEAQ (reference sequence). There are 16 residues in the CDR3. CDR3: CASTSRLAGYTDTQYF. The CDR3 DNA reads TGTGCCAGCACCTCCAGACTAGCGGGGTACACAGATACGCAGTATTTT.

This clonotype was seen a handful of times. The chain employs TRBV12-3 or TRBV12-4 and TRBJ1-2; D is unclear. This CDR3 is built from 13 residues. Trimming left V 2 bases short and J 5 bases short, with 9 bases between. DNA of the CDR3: TGTGCCAGCAGTTTACGGTCCGCGTATGGCTACACCTTC. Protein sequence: CASSLRSAYGYTF.

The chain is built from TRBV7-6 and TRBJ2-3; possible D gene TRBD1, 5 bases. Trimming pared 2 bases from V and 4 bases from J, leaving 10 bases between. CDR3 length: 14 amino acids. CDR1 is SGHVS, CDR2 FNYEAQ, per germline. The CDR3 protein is CASSLSDRPDTQYF. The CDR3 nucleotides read TGTGCCAGCAGCTTAAGTGACAGACCAGATACGCAGTATTTT.

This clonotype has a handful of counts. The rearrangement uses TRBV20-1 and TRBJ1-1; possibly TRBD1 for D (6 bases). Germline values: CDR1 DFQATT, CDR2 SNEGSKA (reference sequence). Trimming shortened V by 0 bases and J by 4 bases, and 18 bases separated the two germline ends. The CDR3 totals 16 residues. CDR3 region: CSARDRGRGISTEAFF. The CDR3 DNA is TGCAGTGCTAGAGATAGGGGGAGGGGGATCAGCACTGAAGCTTTCTTT.

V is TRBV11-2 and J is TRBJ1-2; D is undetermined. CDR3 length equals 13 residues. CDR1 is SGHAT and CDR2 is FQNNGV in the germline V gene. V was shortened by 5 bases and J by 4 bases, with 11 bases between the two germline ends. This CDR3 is CASSPDFGYGYTF. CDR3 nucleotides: TGTGCCAGCAGCCCCGACTTCGGCTATGGCTACACCTTC.

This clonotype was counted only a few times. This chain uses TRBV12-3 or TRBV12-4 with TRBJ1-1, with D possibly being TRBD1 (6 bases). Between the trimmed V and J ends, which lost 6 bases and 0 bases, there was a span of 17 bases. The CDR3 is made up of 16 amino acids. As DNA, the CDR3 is TGTGCCAGCAGCCAAGGACAGCGAGGGGTGAACACTGAAGCTTTCTTT. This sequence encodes CASSQGQRGVNTEAFF.

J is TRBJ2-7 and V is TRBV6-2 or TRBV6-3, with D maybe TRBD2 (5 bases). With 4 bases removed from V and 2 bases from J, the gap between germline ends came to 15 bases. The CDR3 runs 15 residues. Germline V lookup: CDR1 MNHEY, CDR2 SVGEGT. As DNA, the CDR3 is TGTGCCAGCAGTTCTTTGACTACCTTTACCTACGAGCAGTACTTC. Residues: CASSSLTTFTYEQYF.

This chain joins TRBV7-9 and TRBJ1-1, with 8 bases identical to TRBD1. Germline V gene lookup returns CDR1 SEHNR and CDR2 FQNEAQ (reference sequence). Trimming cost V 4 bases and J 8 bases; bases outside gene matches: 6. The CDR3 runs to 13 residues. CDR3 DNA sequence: TGTGCCAGCAGCTCAAGGACAGGGAGGGAAGCTTTCTTT. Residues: CASSSRTGREAFF. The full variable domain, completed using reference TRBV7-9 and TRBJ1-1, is DTGVSQNPRHKITKRGQNVTFRCDPISEHNRLYWYRQTLGQGPEFLTYFQNEAQLEKSRLLSDRFSAERPKGSFSTLEIQRTEQGDSAMYLCASSSRTGREAFFGQGTRLTVV.

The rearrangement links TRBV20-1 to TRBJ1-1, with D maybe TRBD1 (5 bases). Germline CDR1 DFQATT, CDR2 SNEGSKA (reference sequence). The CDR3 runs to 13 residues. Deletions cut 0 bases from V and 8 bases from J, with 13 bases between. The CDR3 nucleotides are TGCAGTGCTAGAGACGGAAAAGACAGAGAAGCTTTCTTT. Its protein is CSARDGKDREAFF.

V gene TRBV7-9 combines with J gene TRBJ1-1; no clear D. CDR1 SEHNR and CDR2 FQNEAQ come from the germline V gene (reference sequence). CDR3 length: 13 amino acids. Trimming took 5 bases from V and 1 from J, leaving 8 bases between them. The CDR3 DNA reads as TGTGCCAGCAGCCCGGTTCCGAACACTGAAGCTTTCTTT. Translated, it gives CASSPVPNTEAFF. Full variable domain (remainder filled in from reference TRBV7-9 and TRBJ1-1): DTGVSQNPRHKITKRGQNVTFRCDPISEHNRLYWYRQTLGQGPEFLTYFQNEAQLEKSRLLSDRFSAERPKGSFSTLEIQRTEQGDSAMYLCASSPVPNTEAFFGQGTRLTVV.

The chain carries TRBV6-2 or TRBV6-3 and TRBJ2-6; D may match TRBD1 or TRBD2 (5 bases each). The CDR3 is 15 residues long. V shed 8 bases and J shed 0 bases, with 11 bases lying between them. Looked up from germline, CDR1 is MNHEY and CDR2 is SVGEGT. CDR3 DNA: TGTGCCAGCGCCTCTGGGACCTCTGGGGCCAACGTCCTGACTTTC. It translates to CASASGTSGANVLTF.

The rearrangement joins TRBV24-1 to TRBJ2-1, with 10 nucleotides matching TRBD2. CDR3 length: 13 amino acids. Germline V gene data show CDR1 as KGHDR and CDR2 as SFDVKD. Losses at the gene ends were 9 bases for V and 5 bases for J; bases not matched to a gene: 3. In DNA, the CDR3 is TGTGCCACCCGGACTAGCGGAAACAATGAGCAGTTCTTC. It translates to CATRTSGNNEQFF.